This T cell receptor (beta chain) was retrieved from a study of blood T cell repertoires in COVID-19 (dated by TCRdb to about 2020). Looking at the study overall: Collaborator samples came from the United States, Italy and Spain and covered acute and convalescent phases of COVID-19. The sample metadata nearly always contained a de-identified subject ID, COVID-19 status, age in years and sex. HLA class I and class II types, where available, came from metadata supplied by the sample provider rather than from assay-based typing. A freely available public database, intended as a resource for researchers studying the immune response to SARS-CoV-2, is where the repertoires were released. Subjects who had been exposed to COVID-19, were actively infected with it, or had recovered from it provided the deeply sampled blood TCRbeta repertoires that made up the dataset. The samples were drawn from the first 160 participants of the ongoing ImmuneRACE study and from 1,254 subjects provided by 6 global collaborators. The material from the prospective study consisted of cDNA or gDNA derived from T cells, B-cell-depleted T cells, or PBMCs.

Unmatched junction bases come to 7, with V trimmed by 7 bases and J by 4 bases. The germline V gene (reference sequence) specifies LNHDA as CDR1 and SQIVND as CDR2. The CDR3 has 14 amino acids, counting the end cysteine and phenylalanine. The only DNA kept is the CDR3, 42 bases in frame from the first base. Participants in the prospective study were aged roughly 18 to 100 years, lived in under 30 United States geographic areas, and enrolled through a virtual design. To assign participants to cohorts, the prospective study relied on clinical history that participants themselves reported in a screening survey and a study questionnaire. Recovered participants in ImmuneRACE Cohort 3 were defined as having two consecutive negative NP/OP PCR tests, clearance from a healthcare professional, or resolution of symptoms. Mobile phlebotomists in the prospective study collected whole blood, serum and a nasopharyngeal or oropharyngeal swab from every participant. Prospective study participants could optionally give additional blood draws and questionnaires over a roughly 2-month period. Prospective study blood samples were shipped either frozen or at room temperature before DNA extraction.

As concerns this clone: The target of this receptor is not known. Within one base of it there is no much larger clone, and no base qualities were kept.

What the research found in general, with its limitations: The amount of clinical and demographic metadata varied by source and participant and was provided uncurated.

TCRbeta CDR3 regions were amplified from genomic DNA using the immunoSEQ Assay, a bias-controlled multiplex PCR. Regarding the original processing steps: Nucleated cell counts per sample were estimated from amplification of reference gene primers within the assay. Sequence reads were collapsed and filtered to measure the absolute abundance of every unique TCRbeta CDR3 rearrangement. For each sample, productive Simpson clonality was calculated as the square root of Simpson's diversity index over productive rearrangements. This immuneACCESS table, as held by TCRdb, lists in-frame sequences with V and J called but not all clones. Of the missing ones, under half trace to an unresolved V gene in checked studies; the others have no known cause. That table furnishes V, J and clone size, whereas the DNA furnished D and trimming. Recorded for this sample are about 220,000 clones; roughly 90% of them occurred a single time. Jointly, the top ten make up around 2.6% of the sample.

Sample: PBMCs or T cells enriched from blood (not recorded which). This TCR derives from a woman aged 25 to 39 who had recovered from COVID-19. The receptor chain draws on TRBV19 and TRBJ1-1, with 9 middle bases fitting TRBD1. DNA sequence: TGTGCCAGTACCTTCGGGACAGGGTCCACTGAAGCTTTCTTT. Translation gives CASTFGTGSTEAFF. With all but the CDR3 taken from the reference TRBV19 and TRBJ1-1 genes, the full variable domain is: DGGITQSPKYLFRKEGQNVTLSCEQNLNHDAMYWYRQDPGQGLRLIYYSQIVNDFQKGDIAEGYSVSREKKESFPLTVTSAQKNPTAFYLCASTFGTGSTEAFFGQGTRLTVV.